Presented here are 17 T cell receptor beta chains from one specimen sequenced in a study of post-analysis software for immune sequencing data. Notes on the study in general: In patients, TRBV5-6, TRBV5-1 and TRBV20-1 belonged to roughly 5 TRBV segments found more frequently than in controls.

No antigen has been identified for these receptors. Researchers reported that TCR beta cDNA libraries carried unique molecular identifiers. TCRdb called the PCR reads again in MiXCR, with one record for every CDR3 protein. The table records 600,000 to 750,000 distinct CDR3 sequences, 55% to 70% of them present only once. The specimen sequenced was blood. The source of these receptors is a girl aged 2 to 9 with multiple sclerosis.

This clonotype has just a few counts. The chain couples TRBV29-1 to TRBJ2-1, with D perhaps TRBD2 (6 bases). In germline, CDR1 is SQVTM, CDR2 ANQGSEA. The CDR3 runs to 15 residues. With 5 bases removed from V and 0 bases from J, the gap between germline ends came to 14 bases. The CDR3 spells CSVIPGVSSYNEQFF. CDR3 sequence (DNA): TGCAGCGTTATTCCGGGGGTTTCCTCCTACAATGAGCAGTTCTTC.

The genes are TRBV5-1 and TRBJ1-2; 9 bases match TRBD2. The DNA end is a closer match to TRBJ2-5, so the J assignment may be wrong. Germline V lookup: CDR1 SGHRS, CDR2 YFSETQ. The CDR3 has 15 amino acids. The CDR3 spells CASSLVPSGAETQYF. CDR3 DNA: TGCGCCAGCAGCTTGGTCCCTAGCGGGGCAGAGACCCAGTACTTC.

The chain is built from TRBV4-3 and TRBJ2-3; TRBD1 matches at 7 bases. The germline V gene encodes CDR1 LGHNA and CDR2 YSLEER. This CDR3 is 15 amino acids long. V lost 1 base, J lost 4 bases, and 5 bases stayed unmatched. The chain's CDR3 is CASSQGQGRSDTQYF. CDR3 DNA: TGCGCCAGCAGCCAAGGACAGGGCAGGTCAGATACGCAGTATTTT.

V and J are TRBV5-4 and TRBJ2-1, with 8 bases that match TRBD2. The CDR3 has 17 residues. Looked up from germline, CDR1 is SGHNT and CDR2 is YYREEE (reference sequence). The trim removed 0 bases at V and 8 bases at J, leaving 13 bases unmatched. CDR3: CASSLDRTGGPSHEQFF. The CDR3 DNA reads TGTGCCAGCAGCTTGGACCGCACGGGGGGGCCATCACATGAGCAGTTCTTC. The full variable domain, with the rest looked up from reference TRBV5-4 and TRBJ2-1, is ETGVTQSPTHLIKTRGQQVTLRCSSQSGHNTVSWYQQALGQGPQFIFQYYREEENGRGNFPPRFSGLQFPNYSSELNVNALELDDSALYLCASSLDRTGGPSHEQFFGPGTRLTVL.

This chain uses TRBV6-1 with TRBJ2-1; 7 bases match TRBD1. In germline, CDR1 is MNHNS, CDR2 SASEGT. The CDR3 has 12 amino acids. V gave up 7 bases and J gave up 5 bases; unmatched junction bases: 2. The CDR3 here is CASKGANNEQFF. The CDR3 DNA follows: TGTGCCAGCAAGGGGGCAAACAATGAGCAGTTCTTC.

The chain employs TRBV11-2 and TRBJ2-1; 12 positions match TRBD2. The germline gives CDR1 SGHAT, CDR2 FQNNGV. The CDR3 covers 18 residues. The trim removed 3 bases at V and 7 bases at J, leaving 13 bases unmatched. The chain's CDR3 is CASSFGTSGSGPWNEQFF. The CDR3 coding sequence is TGTGCCAGCAGCTTTGGGACTAGCGGGTCCGGGCCGTGGAATGAGCAGTTCTTC.

The CDR3 nucleotides read TGTGCCAGCTCACCACTGGGCCGGGACGCCTCTGGAAACACCATATATTTT. This translates into CASSPLGRDASGNTIYF. V and J are TRBV18 and TRBJ1-3, with D perhaps matching TRBD1 (5 bases). The CDR3 has 17 amino acids. Trimming removed 1 base at V and 0 bases at J, with 13 bases between. Germline V gene data show CDR1 as KGHSH and CDR2 as LQKENI.

This rearrangement joins TRBV7-9 to TRBJ2-3, with D hard to call. V was shortened by 0 bases and J by 2 bases, with 24 bases between the two germline ends. CDR1 SEHNR and CDR2 FQNEAQ come from the germline V gene (reference sequence). The CDR3 consists of 20 residues. The CDR3 region has the DNA TGTGCCAGCAGCTTAGCGCGAGGACGCTCCCTTCCCCCCACCACAGATACGCAGTATTTT. It translates to CASSLARGRSLPPTTDTQYF.

This clonotype was counted only a few times. The chain recombines TRBV20-1 with TRBJ2-3, with 9 positions matching TRBD2. The CDR3 sequence is 19 residues long. The V gene's germline CDR1 is DFQATT and CDR2 SNEGSKA (reference sequence). V lost 4 bases to trimming and J lost 1 base; unmatched junction nucleotides: 18. The CDR3 bases are TGCAGTGCTATCACTCCGGCGGGACGGAGGACTAGCGGCACAGATACGCAGTATTTT. Translation gives CSAITPAGRRTSGTDTQYF.

The rearrangement uses TRBV7-9 and TRBJ1-1; no firm D call. Trimming pared 4 bases from V and 1 base from J, leaving 16 bases between. The CDR3 loop spans 16 amino acids. Germline CDR1 SEHNR, CDR2 FQNEAQ (reference sequence). CDR3 sequence: CASSSSSSPKNTEAFF. The CDR3 nucleotides read TGTGCCAGCAGCTCCTCATCGTCTCCCAAGAACACTGAAGCTTTCTTT.

J is TRBJ1-1 and V is TRBV29-1, with D tentatively TRBD1 (6 bases). The V and J ends lost 6 bases and 5 bases respectively, with 13 bases between them. The CDR3 totals 12 residues. Germline assignment: CDR1 SQVTM and CDR2 ANQGSEA. The CDR3 region is CSVGGAATEAFF. In nucleotides, the CDR3 is TGCAGCGTCGGGGGCGCAGCTACTGAAGCTTTCTTT.

The chain has TRBV9 and TRBJ1-2; D possibly corresponds to TRBD1 (5 bases). Germline assignment: CDR1 SGDLS and CDR2 YYNGEE. The CDR3 is made up of 14 amino acids. The ends were cut back, 0 bases at V and 10 bases at J, with 16 bases in the middle. CDR3 sequence reads: CASSVGGGTKDYTF. The CDR3 nucleotides read TGTGCCAGCAGCGTAGGGGGGGGGACCAAGGACTACACCTTC.

V gene TRBV15 combines with J gene TRBJ2-3; D might be TRBD1 (7 bases). The V and J ends lost 0 bases and 6 bases respectively, with 16 bases between them. The CDR3 is 16 residues long. Germline V lookup: CDR1 LNHNV, CDR2 YYDKDF (reference sequence). Here the CDR3 DNA reads TGTGCCACCAGCAGAGATCTAGAGACAGGGAGGGATACGCAGTATTTT. Protein sequence: CATSRDLETGRDTQYF.

This clonotype showed up just a few times. The chain combines TRBV6-1 with TRBJ2-7, with D hard to call. Germline V CDR1 and CDR2: MNHNS, SASEGT. Trimming shortened V by 6 bases and J by 3 bases, and 3 bases separated the two germline ends. The CDR3 length is 10 residues. The CDR3 sequence is CASRDYEQYF. Here the CDR3 DNA reads TGTGCCAGCAGGGACTACGAGCAGTACTTC.

Turning to this clonotype: The junction does not match germline at one end; this may be a read error. This chain connects TRBV10-3 to TRBJ2-1; the D is unclear. There are 14 residues in the CDR3. Germline values: CDR1 ENHRY, CDR2 SYGVKD. CDR3 DNA sequence: TGTGCCATTGACCGTGGTGGAGAATACAGTGAGCGGTTCTTC. Protein product: CAIDRGGEYSERFF.

This clonotype was seen once. V gene TRBV12-3 or TRBV12-4 combines with J gene TRBJ2-3; 8 bases map to TRBD2. The CDR3 runs 15 residues. Trimming removed 1 base from V and 4 bases from J; junction bases left unmatched: 4. CDR3 residues: CASSLDGRAADTQYF. The CDR3 coding sequence is TGTGCCAGCAGTTTAGACGGGAGGGCCGCAGATACGCAGTATTTT.

The genes are TRBV20-1 and TRBJ2-4; TRBD2 might be the D (5 bases). The J call may be incorrect, as the DNA end agrees better with TRBJ2-5. There are 14 residues in the CDR3. Germline V lookup: CDR1 DFQATT, CDR2 SNEGSKA (reference sequence). The CDR3 DNA follows: TGCAGTGCTAGGTCCTCAGGACTTCAAGAGACCCAGTACTTC. It is translated as CSARSSGLQETQYF.